This T cell receptor (beta chain) was retrieved from a study of PD-1 blockade in classical Hodgkin lymphoma. Profiling relied on immunoSEQ multiplex PCR, and the TCRdb table lists in-frame clones only, not all of them. The table shows more than 30,000 clones, with about 88% occurring only once. Study-wide results and limits: The drivers behind the repertoire differences, possibly disease activity or prior therapy, remain undefined. The study reported lower baseline TCR diversity in newly diagnosed patients than in healthy donors.

Time point of the sample: newly diagnosed, previously untreated cHL patient sample. Magnetic negative selection served to purify CD4+ T cells out of PBMCs that had been thawed. PBMCs from patients with newly diagnosed, untreated classical Hodgkin lymphoma served as a comparison group for the relapsed/refractory trial patients. This clone was seen a single time. Antigen: not known. V lost 5 bases to trimming and J lost 1 base, with 17 bases between them. The length of the CDR3 is 16 residues. CDR1 is MNHEY, CDR2 SMNVEV, per germline (reference sequence). J is TRBJ1-1 and V is TRBV27; tentative D call: TRBD1 (6 bases). The sample consisted of CD4+ T cells from blood. The receptor comes from a human donor with classical Hodgkin lymphoma. This CDR3 is CASSLASDRWNTEAFF. CDR3 nucleotide sequence: TGTGCCAGCAGTCTGGCCTCGGACAGATGGAACACTGAAGCTTTCTTT.